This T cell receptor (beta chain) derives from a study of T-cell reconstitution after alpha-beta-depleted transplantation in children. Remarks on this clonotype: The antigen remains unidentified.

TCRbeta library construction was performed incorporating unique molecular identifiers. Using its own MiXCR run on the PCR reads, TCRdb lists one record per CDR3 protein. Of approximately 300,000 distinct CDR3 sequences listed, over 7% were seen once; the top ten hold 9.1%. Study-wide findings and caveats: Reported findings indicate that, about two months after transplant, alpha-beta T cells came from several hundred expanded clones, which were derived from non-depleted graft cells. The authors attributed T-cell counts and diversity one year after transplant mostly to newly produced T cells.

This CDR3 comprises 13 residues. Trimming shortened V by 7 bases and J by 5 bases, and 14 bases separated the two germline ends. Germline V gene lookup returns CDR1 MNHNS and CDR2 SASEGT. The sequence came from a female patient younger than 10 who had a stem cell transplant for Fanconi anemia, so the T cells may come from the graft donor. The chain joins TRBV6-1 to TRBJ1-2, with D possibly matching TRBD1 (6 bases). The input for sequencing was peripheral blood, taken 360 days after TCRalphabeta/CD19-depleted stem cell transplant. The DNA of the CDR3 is TGTGCCAGCACCCGGACAGCTTTTTATGGCTACACCTTC. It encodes CASTRTAFYGYTF.